One and the same sample provided the 7 T cell receptor beta chains below, sequenced in a study of T cells in Graves' hyperthyroidism and ophthalmopathy. The investigators amplified TCR beta CDR3 regions from RNA transcripts. The TCR CDR3 was amplified in a first-round RT-PCR using the HTBI primer set. TCRdb redid the calling of the multiplex PCR reads with MiXCR, one entry per CDR3 protein. The top ten hold approximately 10% of the sample, which has about 840,000 distinct CDR3 sequences, approximately 40% seen once. Input material: blood. The receptors were sampled from a man younger than 30 with Graves' hyperthyroidism.

The rearrangement uses TRBV29-1 and TRBJ1-4; TRBD1 agrees at 8 bases. V dropped 6 bases and J dropped 8; count of bases not matched to a gene: 2. The germline gives CDR1 SQVTM, CDR2 ANQGSEA. The CDR3 is 11 residues long. Written as DNA, the CDR3 is TGCAGCGTGGACAGGGACGAAAAACTGTTTTTT. Encoded protein: CSVDRDEKLFF. The whole variable domain, filled in from reference TRBV29-1 and TRBJ1-4, reads SAVISQKPSRDICQRGTSLTIQCQVDSQVTMMFWYRQQPGQSLTLIATANQGSEATYESGFVIDKFPISRPNLTFSTLTVSNMSPEDSSIYLCSVDRDEKLFFGSGTQLSVL.

As regards this clonotype: This may arise from a read error, as a much more abundant clone is one base away. The CDR3 does not close with the conserved phenylalanine or tryptophan, likely indicating a read error. J is TRBJ2-7 and V is TRBV7-2, with unresolved D. Germline CDR1 is SGHTA and CDR2 is FQGNSA. Trimming removed 3 bases at V and 2 bases at J, with 11 bases between. The CDR3 is 14 residues long. Here the CDR3 reads CASSLLGEPYEQYL. In DNA, the CDR3 is TGTGCCAGCAGCTTGCTCGGTGAGCCCTACGAGCAGTACCTC.

This clonotype was observed a handful of times. V and J are TRBV12-3 or TRBV12-4 and TRBJ1-1, with D uncertain. The CDR3 loop spans 14 amino acids. V shed 8 bases and J shed 0 bases, with 13 bases lying between them. In DNA, the CDR3 is TGTGCCAGCGGAGGCAGTTCTATGAACACTGAAGCTTTCTTT. Amino acids: CASGGSSMNTEAFF.

There are a few counts of this clonotype. V is TRBV20-1 and J is TRBJ2-7; D possibly matches TRBD1 or TRBD2 (5 bases each). The germline V gene has CDR1 DFQATT and CDR2 SNEGSKA (reference sequence). This CDR3 is built from 12 residues. Between the trimmed V and J ends, which lost 1 base and 5 bases, there was a span of 9 bases. The CDR3 reads CSARVGDHEQYF. The DNA for the CDR3 is TGCAGTGCTAGAGTCGGGGACCACGAGCAGTACTTC.

This chain connects TRBV12-5 to TRBJ1-5; D ambiguous. The CDR3 consists of 13 residues. Germline V CDR1 and CDR2: LGHNT, FRNRAP. Trimming took 8 bases from V and 4 from J, leaving 12 bases between them. CDR3 sequence reads: CASSDTANQPQHF. The DNA of the CDR3 is TGTGCTAGTTCCGACACGGCGAATCAGCCCCAGCATTTT.

This clonotype was found a few times. The chain carries TRBV5-1 and TRBJ1-1; D is uncertain. Per germline, CDR1 SGHRS and CDR2 YFSETQ. This CDR3 is 18 amino acids long. With 0 bases removed from V and 0 bases from J, the gap between germline ends came to 18 bases. The CDR3 here is CASSLGIVVRLVNTEAFF. CDR3 in DNA: TGCGCCAGCAGCTTGGGGATTGTAGTACGACTGGTGAACACTGAAGCTTTCTTT.

This clonotype was picked up one time. Likely a read error: the CDR3 ends without its conserved phenylalanine or tryptophan. The genes are TRBV25-1 and TRBJ1-1; D remains unclear. Germline values: CDR1 MGHDK, CDR2 SYGVNS. The CDR3 has 14 residues. The CDR3 DNA reads TGTGCTAGCAGTGAATGGACGGTTGGCGCTGAAGCTTTCCTT. It specifies CASSEWTVGAEAFL.